This passage covers 14 T cell receptor beta chains from one sample sequenced in a study of blood T cell repertoires in COVID-19. TCRdb's copy holds only in-frame clones and misses some; the assay was immunoSEQ multiplex PCR. Here the sample spans approximately 210,000 clones, approximately 84% being singletons. The sample comprised peripheral blood. These receptors were obtained from a man in his forties with active or convalescent COVID-19.

The CDR3 bases are TGCGCCCCGGGGGGGTATCGGGTGGAAGCTTTCTTT. It codes for CAPGGYRVEAFF. The chain uses TRBV10-1 and TRBJ1-1, with TRBD1 as a possible D gene (5 bases). There are 12 residues in the CDR3. Trimming removed 11 bases from V and 8 bases from J, with 18 bases in between. Germline-derived CDR1 and CDR2 are WNHNN and SYGVQD (reference sequence).

The chain recombines TRBV28 with TRBJ2-3; 8 bases align to TRBD2. The CDR3 spans 18 residues. Looked up from germline, CDR1 is MDHEN and CDR2 is SYDVKM. Losses at the gene ends were 3 bases for V and 4 bases for J; bases not matched to a gene: 15. The CDR3 here is CASSLRRDSGNAPDTQYF. Written as DNA, the CDR3 is TGTGCCAGCAGTTTGAGGAGGGATAGCGGGAATGCCCCAGATACGCAGTATTTT.

The gene calls are TRBV6-6 and TRBJ2-2, with a possible D match to TRBD2 (5 bases). Germline lookup yields CDR1 MNHNY and CDR2 SVGAGI (reference sequence). CDR3 length: 15 residues. Trimming took off 6 bases at V and 4 bases at J, with 15 bases between the two ends. The CDR3 is CASRYLVGGTGELFF. The CDR3 DNA follows: TGTGCCAGCAGGTACCTAGTAGGAGGCACCGGGGAGCTGTTTTTT.

This clone came up a few times. This chain uses TRBV14 with TRBJ2-1, with D possibly matching TRBD1 (5 bases). CDR1 is SGHDN, CDR2 FVKESK, per germline. This CDR3 comprises 14 residues. With 3 bases removed from V and 3 bases from J, the gap between germline ends came to 9 bases. For the CDR3, the DNA is TGTGCCAGCAGCCATATAGACAGCTACAATGAGCAGTTCTTC. Translating gives CASSHIDSYNEQFF.

This clone was detected once. The chain links TRBV10-1 to TRBJ2-3; D not resolved. This CDR3 has 14 residues. Per the germline V gene, CDR1 is WNHNN and CDR2 is SYGVQD (reference sequence). Trimming cost V 6 bases and J 6 bases, with 16 bases left between them. The CDR3: CASSVHAESDTQYF. DNA for the CDR3: TGCGCCAGCAGCGTCCACGCTGAGTCGGATACGCAGTATTTT.

The chain employs TRBV11-2 and TRBJ2-3; a possible D gene is TRBD2 (6 bases). V lost 5 bases, J lost 2 bases, and 8 bases lay in between. Germline-derived CDR1 and CDR2 are SGHAT and FQNNGV. The CDR3 is 13 amino acids. The CDR3 spells CASSPGDTDTQYF. The CDR3 coding sequence is TGTGCCAGCAGCCCGGGAGACACAGATACGCAGTATTTT.

This chain connects TRBV2 to TRBJ1-2, with TRBD1 matching over 10 bases. The CDR3 contains 12 residues. CDR1 is SNHLY, CDR2 FYNNEI, per germline. Unmatched junction bases numbered 2, after V lost 6 bases and J lost 7 bases. The CDR3 loop reads CASRRDRGGYTF. CDR3 DNA sequence: TGTGCCAGCAGAAGGGACAGGGGTGGCTACACCTTC.

This chain connects TRBV9 to TRBJ2-1; no firm D call. This CDR3 region has 13 residues. Germline assignment: CDR1 SGDLS and CDR2 YYNGEE. The V end was cut by 4 bases, the J end by 0 bases, with 5 bases between. This chain's CDR3 is CASSSSSYNEQFF. DNA for the CDR3: TGTGCCAGCAGCTCCAGCTCCTACAATGAGCAGTTCTTC.

The chain carries TRBV19 and TRBJ1-5, with 7 bases lining up with TRBD1. This CDR3 is 16 amino acids long. Germline V gene data show CDR1 as LNHDA and CDR2 as SQIVND (reference sequence). V was clipped by 7 bases and J by 4 bases; unmatched bases: 13. The CDR3 loop is CASNPEQGVRNQPQHF. DNA for the CDR3: TGTGCCAGTAACCCCGAGCAGGGGGTCAGAAATCAGCCCCAGCATTTT.

The table lists this clone with a few counts. The rearrangement joins TRBV6-5 to TRBJ1-5; D is perhaps TRBD1 (5 bases). CDR1 is MNHEY, CDR2 SVGAGI, per germline. The V end lost 7 bases, the J end lost 3 bases, and 7 bases lay between the germline ends. There are 12 residues in the CDR3. CDR3 DNA: TGTGCCAGCAACAGGTCCAATCAGCCCCAGCATTTT. Protein sequence: CASNRSNQPQHF.

The chain couples TRBV14 to TRBJ1-1, with D perhaps matching TRBD1 (5 bases). Trimming cost V 5 bases and J 3 bases, with 13 bases left between them. The CDR3 loop spans 14 amino acids. Per germline, CDR1 SGHDN and CDR2 FVKESK. The CDR3 sequence is CASSASIGDTEAFF. The CDR3 DNA sequence: TGTGCCAGCAGCGCAAGCATAGGGGACACTGAAGCTTTCTTT.

V gene TRBV5-1 combines with J gene TRBJ2-3, with TRBD2 matching over 10 bases. Trimming removed 0 bases from V and 0 bases from J; junction bases left unmatched: 10. Germline-derived CDR1 and CDR2 are SGHRS and YFSETQ. The CDR3 is 19 amino acids. The CDR3 DNA reads TGCGCCAGCAGCTTGGGACCCTTATTAGCGGGAGGTAGCACAGATACGCAGTATTTT. Its translation: CASSLGPLLAGGSTDTQYF.

J is TRBJ2-1 and V is TRBV7-3, with 9 bases that match TRBD2. V shed 1 base and J 5 bases; nucleotides not matched to a gene: 3. Germline CDR1 SGHTA, CDR2 FQGTGA. The CDR3 is 15 residues long. The CDR3: CASSLSSGGNNEQFF. Here the CDR3 DNA reads TGTGCCAGCAGCTTAAGTAGCGGGGGTAACAATGAGCAGTTCTTC.

The chain links TRBV5-1 to TRBJ1-1, with TRBD1 matching 10 bases. Germline V gives CDR1 SGHRS, CDR2 YFSETQ. V shed 3 bases, J shed 12 bases, and the junction held 14 bases outside the gene matches. CDR3 length: 15 amino acids. The CDR3 coding sequence is TGCGCCAGCAGCTCCCAAACCCCGGGACAGGGGAACCCTTTCTTT. This translates into CASSSQTPGQGNPFF.